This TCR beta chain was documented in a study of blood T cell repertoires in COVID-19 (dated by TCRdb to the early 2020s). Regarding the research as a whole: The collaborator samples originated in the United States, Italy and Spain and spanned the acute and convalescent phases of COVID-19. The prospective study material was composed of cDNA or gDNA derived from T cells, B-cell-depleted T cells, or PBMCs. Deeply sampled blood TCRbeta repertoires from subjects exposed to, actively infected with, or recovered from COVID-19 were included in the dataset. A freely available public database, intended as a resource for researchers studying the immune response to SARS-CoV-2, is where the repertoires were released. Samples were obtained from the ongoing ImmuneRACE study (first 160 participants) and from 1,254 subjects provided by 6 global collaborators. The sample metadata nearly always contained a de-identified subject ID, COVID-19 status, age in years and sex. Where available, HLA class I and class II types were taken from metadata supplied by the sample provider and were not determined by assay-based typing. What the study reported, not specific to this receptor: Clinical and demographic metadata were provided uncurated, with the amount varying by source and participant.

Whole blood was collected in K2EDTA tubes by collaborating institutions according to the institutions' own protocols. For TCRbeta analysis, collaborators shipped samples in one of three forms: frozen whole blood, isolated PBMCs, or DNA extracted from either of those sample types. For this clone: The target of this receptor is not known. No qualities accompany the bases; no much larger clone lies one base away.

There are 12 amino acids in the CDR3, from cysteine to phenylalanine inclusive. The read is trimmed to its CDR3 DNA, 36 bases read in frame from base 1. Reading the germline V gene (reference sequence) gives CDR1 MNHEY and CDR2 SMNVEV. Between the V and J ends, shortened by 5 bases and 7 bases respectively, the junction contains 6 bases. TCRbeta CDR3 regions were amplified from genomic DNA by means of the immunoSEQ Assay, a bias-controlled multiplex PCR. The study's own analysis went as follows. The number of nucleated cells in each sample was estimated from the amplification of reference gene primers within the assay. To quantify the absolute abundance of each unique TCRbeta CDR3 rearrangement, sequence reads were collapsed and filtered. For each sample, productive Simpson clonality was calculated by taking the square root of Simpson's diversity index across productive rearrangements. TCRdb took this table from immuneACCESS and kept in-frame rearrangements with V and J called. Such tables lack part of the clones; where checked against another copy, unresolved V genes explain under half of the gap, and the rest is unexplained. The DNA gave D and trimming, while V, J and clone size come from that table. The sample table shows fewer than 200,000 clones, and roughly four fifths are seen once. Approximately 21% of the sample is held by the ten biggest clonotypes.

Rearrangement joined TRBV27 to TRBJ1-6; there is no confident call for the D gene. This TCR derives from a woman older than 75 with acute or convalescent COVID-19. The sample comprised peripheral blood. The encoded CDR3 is CASSGRNSPLHF. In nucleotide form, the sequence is TGTGCCAGCAGTGGCCGCAATTCACCCCTCCACTTT.